The sequence of this TCR beta chain was determined in a study of T cells after posttransplantation cyclophosphamide (dated by TCRdb to 2016 to 2018). Regarding the study in general: Using TRB sequencing, the study followed how the T cell repertoire rebuilt after myeloablative bone marrow transplantation with posttransplantation cyclophosphamide given as GVHD prophylaxis. Antigen receptor sequencing was done on samples from some 35 PTCy-treated patients and from over 15 related bone marrow donors of those patients. Public TRB sequences were searched against a database of over 3,600 sequences associated with responses to pathogens, tumor antigens, self-antigens and alloantigens. Blood from all 34 PTCy patients with 1-year posttransplant specimens was subjected to TRB sequencing. In 3 patients, TRB sequencing was also performed on up to 3 more blood samples taken 2 to 5.2 years after transplant, and in several patients, pretransplant blood was also TRB-sequenced. Because TRA and TRB clonality correlated tightly in under ten samples, the subsequent TCR analyses were limited to TRB only.

Overall study outcomes, separate from this receptor: The TRB repertoires of T cells infiltrating skin or GI tract showed only limited overlap with the TRB repertoires of T cells in blood. Donor-recipient similarity was low at 1-2 months but increased during the first year, and donor CD8+ memory clones often dominated later blood repertoires. Across a few dozen patients, TRB clonality was highly associated with recipient CMV seropositivity and CMV reactivation, and diversity in PTCy patients was similar to diversity in CNI/methotrexate controls.

The treatment or condition label, as the study defines it: high-dose cyclophosphamide on days +3 and +4 as single-agent GVHD prophylaxis. For conditioning, the PTCy patients got busulfan and fludarabine, then a related or unrelated marrow graft, followed by cyclophosphamide on days +3 and +4. The PTCy-treated patients were enrolled in a prospective multi-institutional clinical trial. Peripheral blood and bone marrow mononuclear cells were isolated by Ficoll-Hypaque density centrifugation and were cryopreserved. Genomic DNA was used for TRB sequencing, which was performed with the immunoSEQ assay at survey resolution or with the hsTCRB kit. As for the authors' bioinformatics: The immunoSEQ software was used for initial read processing, and the LymphoSeq R package was used for repertoire analyses. Clonality was computed as 1 minus normalized Shannon entropy; Gini coefficient was also calculated for each TRB dataset. To infer phenotypes in unsorted samples, TRB sequences from sorted subsets of the recipient or donor were mapped onto the unsorted samples of the same recipient. The immuneACCESS repertoire file appears here via TCRdb, limited to in-frame rearrangements. These files lack a portion of the clones; in checked studies, under half of the deficit traces to unresolved V genes, and the cause of the others is not known. V and J calls and clone size follow that table, whereas D and trimming were derived from the DNA. For this sample there are some 45,000 clones; less than 95% appear just once. 2% to 2.5% of the sample comes from the top ten.

The CDR3, cysteine through phenylalanine, is 16 amino acids long. Only the CDR3 portion is preserved as DNA: 48 bases, with reading frame beginning at the first base. V is trimmed back by 4 bases and J by 2 bases, and the junction contains 1 base that no gene match accounts for. The germline V gene (reference sequence) sets CDR1 to MNHNY and CDR2 to SVGAGI. Notes on this clone: Its recognized antigen is unknown. Base qualities are not at hand, and no much larger clone is one base apart.

This specimen was PBMCs, taken roughly 59 days after allogeneic stem cell transplant with posttransplant cyclophosphamide. The chain is encoded by TRBV6-6 joined to TRBJ2-6; 11 central bases correspond to TRBD1. The source of this sequence is a male patient in his sixties who received an allogeneic stem cell transplant from a related donor and was CMV-positive. A transplant means some T cells may be of graft donor rather than patient origin. The nucleotides are TGTGCCAGCAGTTCGGGACAGGGGGCTGGGGCCAACGTCCTGACTTTC. The translation is CASSSGQGAGANVLTF.